This T cell receptor beta chain derives from a study of molecular identifiers for immune sequencing clone quantification. TCRdb ran MiXCR on the PCR reads and lists one entry per CDR3 protein. The data contain tens of thousands of distinct CDR3 sequences, 15% to 20% of them seen just once; the ten biggest clones take up about 6.6%. The sample holds many counts of this clonotype. The sequence was obtained from a human donor in good health. Some libraries in this study had Jurkat cell RNA spiked in. Sequenced sample: naive CD8+ T cells from blood, with Jurkat cell RNA spiked in. The subset denotes: FACS-sorted CD8+CD4-CCR7+CD45RA+ naive T cells.

The CDR3 coding sequence is TGTGCCAGCAGTTTGTTTGGGGTCTCGAGGCAGAGAATCGATCAGCCCCAGCATTTT. Protein product: CASSLFGVSRQRIDQPQHF. The chain recombines TRBV28 with TRBJ1-5; no clear D gene. In germline, CDR1 is MDHEN, CDR2 SYDVKM. The CDR3 consists of 19 residues. Trimming pared 3 bases from V and 5 bases from J, leaving 26 bases between.